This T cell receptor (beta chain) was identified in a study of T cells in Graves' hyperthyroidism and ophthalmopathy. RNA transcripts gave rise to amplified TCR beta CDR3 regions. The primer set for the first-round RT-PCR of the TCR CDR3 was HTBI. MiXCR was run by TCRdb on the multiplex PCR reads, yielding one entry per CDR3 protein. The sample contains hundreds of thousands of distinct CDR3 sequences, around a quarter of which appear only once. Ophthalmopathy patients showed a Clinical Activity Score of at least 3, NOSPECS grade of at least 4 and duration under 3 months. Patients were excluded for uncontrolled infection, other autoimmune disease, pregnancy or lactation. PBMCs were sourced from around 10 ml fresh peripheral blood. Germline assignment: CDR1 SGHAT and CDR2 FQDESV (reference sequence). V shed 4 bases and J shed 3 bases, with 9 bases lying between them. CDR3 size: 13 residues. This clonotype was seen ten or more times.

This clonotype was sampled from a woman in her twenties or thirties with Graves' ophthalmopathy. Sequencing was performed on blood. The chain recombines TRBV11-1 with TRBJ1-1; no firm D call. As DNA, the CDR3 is TGTGCCAGCAGCTCCCAGGAGCACACTGAAGCTTTCTTT. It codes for CASSSQEHTEAFF.